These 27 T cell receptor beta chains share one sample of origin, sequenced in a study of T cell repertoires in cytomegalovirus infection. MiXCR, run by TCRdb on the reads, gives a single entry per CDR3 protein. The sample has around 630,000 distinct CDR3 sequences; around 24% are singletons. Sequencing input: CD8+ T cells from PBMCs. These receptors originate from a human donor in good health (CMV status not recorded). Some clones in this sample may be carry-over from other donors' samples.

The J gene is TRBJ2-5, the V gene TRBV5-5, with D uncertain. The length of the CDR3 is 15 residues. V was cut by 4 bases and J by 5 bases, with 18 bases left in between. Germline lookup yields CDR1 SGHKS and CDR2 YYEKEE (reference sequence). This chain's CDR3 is CASSPSGGSMETQYF. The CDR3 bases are TGTGCCAGCAGCCCGTCGGGCGGTTCCATGGAGACCCAGTACTTC.

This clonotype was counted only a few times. CDR3: CASSSYDRIEQFF. The CDR3 DNA sequence: TGTGCCAGCAGTTCGTACGACAGAATTGAGCAGTTCTTC. The gene calls are TRBV6-1 and TRBJ2-1; D possibly corresponds to TRBD1 (5 bases). The CDR3 has 13 amino acids. Germline CDR1 reads MNHNS; CDR2 reads SASEGT. Between the trimmed V and J ends, which lost 5 bases and 9 bases, there was a span of 14 bases.

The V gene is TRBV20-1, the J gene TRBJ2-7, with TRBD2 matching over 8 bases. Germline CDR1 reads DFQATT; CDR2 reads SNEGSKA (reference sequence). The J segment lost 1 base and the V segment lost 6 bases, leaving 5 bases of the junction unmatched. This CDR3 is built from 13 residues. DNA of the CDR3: TGCAGTGCCACTAGCGGCGATTCCTACGAGCAGTACTTC. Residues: CSATSGDSYEQYF.

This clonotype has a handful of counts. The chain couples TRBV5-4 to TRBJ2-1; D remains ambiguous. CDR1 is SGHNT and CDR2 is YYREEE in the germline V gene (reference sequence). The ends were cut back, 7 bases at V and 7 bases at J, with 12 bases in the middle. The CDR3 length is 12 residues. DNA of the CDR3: TGTGCCAGCGACTCCGACTCGAATGAGCAGTTCTTC. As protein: CASDSDSNEQFF.

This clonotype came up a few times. CDR3 region: CASSGLKNQPQHF. Here the CDR3 DNA reads TGTGCCAGTAGTGGGCTTAAGAATCAGCCCCAGCATTTT. This sequence joins TRBV19 and TRBJ1-5; D is unclear. Germline CDR1 LNHDA, CDR2 SQIVND (reference sequence). V lost 5 bases, J lost 4 bases, and 9 bases lay in between. The CDR3 spans 13 residues.

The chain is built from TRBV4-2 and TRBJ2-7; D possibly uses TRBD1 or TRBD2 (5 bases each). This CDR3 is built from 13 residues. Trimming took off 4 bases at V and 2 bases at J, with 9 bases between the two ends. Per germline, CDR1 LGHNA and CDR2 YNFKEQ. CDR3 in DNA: TGTGCCAGCAGCCCGAGGGACGCCTACGAGCAGTACTTC. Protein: CASSPRDAYEQYF.

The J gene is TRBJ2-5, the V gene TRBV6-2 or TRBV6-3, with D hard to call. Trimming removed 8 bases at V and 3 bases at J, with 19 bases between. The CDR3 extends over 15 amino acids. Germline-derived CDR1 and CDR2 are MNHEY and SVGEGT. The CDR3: CASSPFAVLEETQYF. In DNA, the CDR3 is TGTGCCAGCTCTCCTTTCGCGGTTCTTGAAGAGACCCAGTACTTC.

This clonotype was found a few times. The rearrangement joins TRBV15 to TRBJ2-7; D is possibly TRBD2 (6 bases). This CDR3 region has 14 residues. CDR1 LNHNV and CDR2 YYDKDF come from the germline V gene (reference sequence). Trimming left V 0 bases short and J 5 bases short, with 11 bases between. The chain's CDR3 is CATSRDPEGHEQYV. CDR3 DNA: TGTGCCACCAGCAGAGATCCGGAGGGCCACGAGCAGTACGTC.

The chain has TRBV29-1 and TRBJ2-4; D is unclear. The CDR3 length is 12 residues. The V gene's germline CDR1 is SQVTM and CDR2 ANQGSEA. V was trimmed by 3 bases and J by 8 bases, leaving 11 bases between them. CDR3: CSVEGRSDIQYF. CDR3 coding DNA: TGCAGCGTTGAGGGCAGGTCCGACATTCAGTACTTC.

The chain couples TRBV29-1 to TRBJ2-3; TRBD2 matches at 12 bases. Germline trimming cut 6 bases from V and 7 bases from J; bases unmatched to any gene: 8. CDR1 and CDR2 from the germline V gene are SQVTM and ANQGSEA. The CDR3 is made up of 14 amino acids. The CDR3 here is CSVASGGGAYTQYF. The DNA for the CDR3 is TGCAGCGTGGCTAGCGGGGGGGGTGCCTATACGCAGTATTTT.

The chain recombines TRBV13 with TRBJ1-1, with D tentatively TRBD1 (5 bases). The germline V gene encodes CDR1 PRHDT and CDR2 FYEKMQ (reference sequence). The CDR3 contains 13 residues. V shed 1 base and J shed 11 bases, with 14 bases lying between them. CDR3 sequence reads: CASSLDKGMDAFF. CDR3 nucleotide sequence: TGTGCCAGCAGCTTAGACAAGGGGATGGATGCTTTCTTT. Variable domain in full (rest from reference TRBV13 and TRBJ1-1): AAGVIQSPRHLIKEKRETATLKCYPIPRHDTVYWYQQGPGQDPQFLISFYEKMQSDKGSIPDRFSAQQFSDYHSELNMSSLELGDSALYFCASSLDKGMDAFFGQGTRLTVV.

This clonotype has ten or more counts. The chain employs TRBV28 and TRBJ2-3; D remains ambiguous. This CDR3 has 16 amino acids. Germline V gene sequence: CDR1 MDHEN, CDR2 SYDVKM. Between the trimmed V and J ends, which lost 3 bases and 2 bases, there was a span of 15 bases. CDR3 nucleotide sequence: TGTGCCAGCAGTTTGGAAGGGTTCGAGTTCACAGATACGCAGTATTTT. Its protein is CASSLEGFEFTDTQYF. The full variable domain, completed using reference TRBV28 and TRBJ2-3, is DVKVTQSSRYLVKRTGEKVFLECVQDMDHENMFWYRQDPGLGLRLIYFSYDVKMKEKGDIPEGYSVSREKKERFSLILESASTNQTSMYLCASSLEGFEFTDTQYFGPGTRLTVL.

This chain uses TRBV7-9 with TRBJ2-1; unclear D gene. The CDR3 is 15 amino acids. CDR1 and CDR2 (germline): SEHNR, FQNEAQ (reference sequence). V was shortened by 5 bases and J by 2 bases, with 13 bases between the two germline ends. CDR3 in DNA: TGTGCCAGCAGCCCCGCTTTGTCGGCCTACAATGAGCAGTTCTTC. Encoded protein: CASSPALSAYNEQFF.

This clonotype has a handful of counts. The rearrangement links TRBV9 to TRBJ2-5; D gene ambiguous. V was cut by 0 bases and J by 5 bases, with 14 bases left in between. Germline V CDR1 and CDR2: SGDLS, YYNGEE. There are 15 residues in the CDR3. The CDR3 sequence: CASSVVKGFGETQYF. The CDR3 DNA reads TGTGCCAGCAGCGTAGTCAAAGGGTTTGGCGAGACCCAGTACTTC.

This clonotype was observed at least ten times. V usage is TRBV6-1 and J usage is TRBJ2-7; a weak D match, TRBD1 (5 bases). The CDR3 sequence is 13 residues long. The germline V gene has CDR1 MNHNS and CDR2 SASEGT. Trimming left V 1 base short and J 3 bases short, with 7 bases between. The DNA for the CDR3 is TGTGCCAGCAGTGAAGGGACAAGCTACGAGCAGTACTTC. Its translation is CASSEGTSYEQYF.

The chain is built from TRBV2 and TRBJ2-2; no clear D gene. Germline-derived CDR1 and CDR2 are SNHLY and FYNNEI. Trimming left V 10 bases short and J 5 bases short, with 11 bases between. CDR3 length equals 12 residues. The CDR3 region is CATKTRTGELFF. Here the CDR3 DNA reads TGTGCCACAAAAACCCGGACCGGGGAGCTGTTTTTT.

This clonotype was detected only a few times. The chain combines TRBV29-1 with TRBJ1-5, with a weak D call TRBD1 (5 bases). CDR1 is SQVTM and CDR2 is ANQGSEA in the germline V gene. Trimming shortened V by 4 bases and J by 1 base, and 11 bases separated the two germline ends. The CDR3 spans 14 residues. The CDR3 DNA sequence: TGCAGCGTTGGAGGGGACGGAAGCAATCAGCCCCAGCATTTT. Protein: CSVGGDGSNQPQHF.

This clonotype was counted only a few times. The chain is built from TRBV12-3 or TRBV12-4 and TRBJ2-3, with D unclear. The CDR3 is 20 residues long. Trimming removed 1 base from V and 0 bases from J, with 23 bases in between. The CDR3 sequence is CASSLGVLRVSGLSTDTQYF. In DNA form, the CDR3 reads TGTGCCAGCAGTTTAGGCGTGCTCCGGGTATCCGGTCTAAGCACAGATACGCAGTATTTT.

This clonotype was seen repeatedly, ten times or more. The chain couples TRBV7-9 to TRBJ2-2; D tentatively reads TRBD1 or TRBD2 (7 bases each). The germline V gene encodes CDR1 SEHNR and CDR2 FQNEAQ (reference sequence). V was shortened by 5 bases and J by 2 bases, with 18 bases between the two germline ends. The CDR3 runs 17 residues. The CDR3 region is CASSPKRGQINTGELFF. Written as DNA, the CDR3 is TGTGCCAGCAGCCCGAAGCGGGGACAGATAAACACCGGGGAGCTGTTTTTT. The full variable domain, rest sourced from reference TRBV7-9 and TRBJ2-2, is DTGVSQNPRHKITKRGQNVTFRCDPISEHNRLYWYRQTLGQGPEFLTYFQNEAQLEKSRLLSDRFSAERPKGSFSTLEIQRTEQGDSAMYLCASSPKRGQINTGELFFGEGSRLTVL.

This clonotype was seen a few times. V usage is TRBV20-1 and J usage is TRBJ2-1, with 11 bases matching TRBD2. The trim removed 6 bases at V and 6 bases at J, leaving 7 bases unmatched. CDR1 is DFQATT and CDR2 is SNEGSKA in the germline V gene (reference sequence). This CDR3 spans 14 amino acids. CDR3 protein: CSAQRLAGSNEQFF. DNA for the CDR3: TGCAGTGCCCAGAGACTAGCGGGATCCAATGAGCAGTTCTTC.

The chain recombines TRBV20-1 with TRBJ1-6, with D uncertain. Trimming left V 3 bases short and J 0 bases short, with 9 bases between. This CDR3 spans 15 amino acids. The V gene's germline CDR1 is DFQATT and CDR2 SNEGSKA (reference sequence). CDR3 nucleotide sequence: TGCAGTGCTAGCGTATCGAGCTCCTATAATTCACCCCTCCACTTT. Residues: CSASVSSSYNSPLHF.

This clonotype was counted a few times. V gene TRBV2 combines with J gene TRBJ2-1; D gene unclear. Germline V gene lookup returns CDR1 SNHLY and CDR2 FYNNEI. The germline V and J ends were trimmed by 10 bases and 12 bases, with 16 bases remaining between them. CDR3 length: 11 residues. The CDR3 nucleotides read TGTGCCACCCCGACGCGGTTCGGGCAGTTCTTC. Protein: CATPTRFGQFF. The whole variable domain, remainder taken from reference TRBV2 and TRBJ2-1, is EPEVTQTPSHQVTQMGQEVILRCVPISNHLYFYWYRQILGQKVEFLVSFYNNEISEKSEIFDDQFSVERPDGSNFTLKIRSTKLEDSAMYFCATPTRFGQFFGPGTRLTVL.

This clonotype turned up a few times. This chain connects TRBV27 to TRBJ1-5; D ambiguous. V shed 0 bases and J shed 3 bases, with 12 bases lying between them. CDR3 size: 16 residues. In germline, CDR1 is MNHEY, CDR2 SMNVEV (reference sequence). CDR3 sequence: CASSLSNGRVNQPQHF. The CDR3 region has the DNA TGTGCCAGCAGTTTATCGAATGGACGGGTCAATCAGCCCCAGCATTTT.

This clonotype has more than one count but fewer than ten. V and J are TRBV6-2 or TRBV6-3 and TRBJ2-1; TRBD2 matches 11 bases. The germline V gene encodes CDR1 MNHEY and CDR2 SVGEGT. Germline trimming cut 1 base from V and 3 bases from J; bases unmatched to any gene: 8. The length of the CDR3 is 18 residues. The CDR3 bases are TGTGCCAGCAGTTACTTGACTAGCGGGGAGTACCGCTACAATGAGCAGTTCTTC. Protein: CASSYLTSGEYRYNEQFF.

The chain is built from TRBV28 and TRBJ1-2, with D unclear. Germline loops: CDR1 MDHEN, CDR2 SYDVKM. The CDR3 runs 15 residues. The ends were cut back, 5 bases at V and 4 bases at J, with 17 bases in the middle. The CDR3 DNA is TGTGCCAGCAGTCATACCGACCGATCTGCCTATGGCTACACCTTC. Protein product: CASSHTDRSAYGYTF.

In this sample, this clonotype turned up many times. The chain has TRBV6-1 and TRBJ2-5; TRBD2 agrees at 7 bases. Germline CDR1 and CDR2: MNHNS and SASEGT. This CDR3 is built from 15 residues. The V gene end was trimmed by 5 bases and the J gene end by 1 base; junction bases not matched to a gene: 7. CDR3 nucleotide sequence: TGTGCCAGCAGTCGACTCGGGGGGACCCAAGAGACCCAGTACTTC. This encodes CASSRLGGTQETQYF.

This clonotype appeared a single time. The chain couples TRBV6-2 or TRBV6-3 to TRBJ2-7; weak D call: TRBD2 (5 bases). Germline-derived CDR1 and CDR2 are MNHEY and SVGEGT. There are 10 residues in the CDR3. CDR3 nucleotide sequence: TGCCCGATGACGGGATACGAGCAGTACGTC. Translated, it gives CPMTGYEQYV.